This TCR beta chain stems from a study of blood T cell repertoires in COVID-19 (dated by TCRdb to the early 2020s). Study-level background: Collaborator samples came from the United States, Italy and Spain and covered acute and convalescent phases of COVID-19. HLA class I and class II types, where available, came from metadata supplied by the sample provider rather than from assay-based typing. The samples were drawn from the first 160 participants of the ongoing ImmuneRACE study and from 1,254 subjects provided by 6 global collaborators. The prospective study material was composed of cDNA or gDNA derived from T cells, B-cell-depleted T cells, or PBMCs. Sample metadata almost always included a de-identified subject ID, COVID-19 status, age in years and sex. The dataset comprised deeply sampled blood TCRbeta repertoires from subjects exposed to, actively infected with, or recovered from COVID-19. The repertoires were released in a freely available public database intended as a resource for research on the immune response to SARS-CoV-2. Overall results and qualifications from the work: Clinical and demographic metadata were provided uncurated, with the amount varying by source and participant.

Including the terminal cysteine and phenylalanine, the CDR3 comprises 13 residues. Of all the DNA, just the CDR3 is kept, 39 bases in frame from base 1. The germline V gene gives CDR1 as SNHLY and CDR2 as FYNNEI. The germline ends are 13 bases apart after V is trimmed by 6 bases and J by 7 bases. The immunoSEQ Assay, a bias-controlled multiplex PCR, was used to amplify TCRbeta CDR3 regions from genomic DNA. As for the authors' bioinformatics: The number of nucleated cells in each sample was estimated by amplification of reference gene primers within the assay. Sequence reads were collapsed and filtered to measure the absolute abundance of every unique TCRbeta CDR3 rearrangement. Productive Simpson clonality was computed per sample as the square root of Simpson's diversity index over productive rearrangements. Entries here come from immuneACCESS through TCRdb and include only in-frame sequences with V and J called. Some clones fail to appear in such tables; in the studies checked, an unresolved V gene covers under half of the shortfall, and the cause of the remainder is unknown. Clonal size and the V and J genes are those of that table, whereas D and trimming came from the DNA. Across this sample there are 250,000 to 300,000 clones, with roughly 90% seen only once. The biggest ten clones account for about 2.3% of the sample.

About this clone: The clone's antigen remains unknown. Qualities for individual bases were not recorded, and no much larger clone is one base off.

Participants in the prospective study were aged roughly 18 to 100 years, lived in under 30 United States geographic areas, and enrolled through a virtual design. Cohort assignment in the prospective study relied on participant-reported clinical history from a screening survey and a study questionnaire. Mobile phlebotomists in the prospective study collected whole blood, serum and a nasopharyngeal or oropharyngeal swab from every participant. Additional blood draws and questionnaires over an approximately two-month period could optionally be provided by prospective study participants. Blood samples from the prospective study were shipped frozen or at room temperature prior to DNA extraction.

This receptor was obtained from a woman between 35 and 50 years old with acute COVID-19. Sequenced: PBMCs or T cells enriched from blood (not recorded which). This receptor chain uses TRBV2 and TRBJ2-1; the D region possibly corresponds to TRBD1 (5 bases align). The DNA sequence is as follows: TGTGCCAGCAGGAATCTCAGGGCGAATGAGCAGTTCTTC. This gives the protein CASRNLRANEQFF.